The clone carrying this TCR beta chain was counted only a few times. The record originates from a study of shared clonotypes between healthy human individuals. Study in general: Those who served as donors were two women and three men between the ages of 18 and 49.

The CDR3 totals 14 residues. The germline gives CDR1 MNHEY, CDR2 SVGAGI. Trimming left V 5 bases short and J 1 base short, with 10 bases between. Execution of the assay was at deep level. Sequencing was performed with immunoSEQ multiplex PCR; in TCRdb, only in-frame clones are kept and a portion is missing. The sample records roughly 500,000 clones, roughly four fifths being singletons. This TCR derives from a woman between 40 and 50 years old in good health. Some clones in this sample may be carry-over from other donors' samples. The chain combines TRBV6-5 with TRBJ2-3; a possible D gene is TRBD2 (5 bases). Sample: PBMCs. The CDR3 protein is CASSPRRGTDTQYF. The CDR3 DNA reads as TGTGCCAGCAGTCCACGGCGGGGCACAGATACGCAGTATTTT.